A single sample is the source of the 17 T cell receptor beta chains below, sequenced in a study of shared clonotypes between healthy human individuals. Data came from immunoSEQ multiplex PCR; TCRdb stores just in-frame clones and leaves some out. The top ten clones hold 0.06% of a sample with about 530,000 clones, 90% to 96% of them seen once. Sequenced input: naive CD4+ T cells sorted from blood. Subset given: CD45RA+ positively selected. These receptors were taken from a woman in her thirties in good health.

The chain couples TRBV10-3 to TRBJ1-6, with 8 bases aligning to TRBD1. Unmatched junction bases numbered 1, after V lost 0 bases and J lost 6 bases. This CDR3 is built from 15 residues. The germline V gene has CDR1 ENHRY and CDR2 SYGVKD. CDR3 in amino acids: CAISESDRANSPLHF. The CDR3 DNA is TGTGCCATCAGTGAGTCGGACAGGGCTAATTCACCCCTCCACTTT.

CDR3 nucleotides: TGTGCCAGAGCCGGTACTGGACAGGGATGTCAGCCCCAGCATTTT. Translating gives CARAGTGQGCQPQHF. The J gene is TRBJ1-5, the V gene TRBV19, with 8 bases that match TRBD1. The CDR3 covers 15 residues. V lost 9 bases and J lost 6; bases outside the gene matches: 13. Germline V gives CDR1 LNHDA, CDR2 SQIVND (reference sequence). Together with reference TRBV19 and TRBJ1-5, the CDR3 gives the full variable domain: DGGITQSPKYLFRKEGQNVTLSCEQNLNHDAMYWYRQDPGQGLRLIYYSQIVNDFQKGDIAEGYSVSREKKESFPLTVTSAQKNPTAFYLCARAGTGQGCQPQHFGDGTRLSIL.

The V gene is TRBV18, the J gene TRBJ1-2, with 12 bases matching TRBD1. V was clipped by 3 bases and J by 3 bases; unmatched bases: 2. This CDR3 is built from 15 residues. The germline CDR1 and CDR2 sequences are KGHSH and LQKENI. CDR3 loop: CASSPGTGGHYGYTF. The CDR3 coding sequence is TGTGCCAGCTCACCCGGGACAGGGGGCCACTATGGCTACACCTTC.

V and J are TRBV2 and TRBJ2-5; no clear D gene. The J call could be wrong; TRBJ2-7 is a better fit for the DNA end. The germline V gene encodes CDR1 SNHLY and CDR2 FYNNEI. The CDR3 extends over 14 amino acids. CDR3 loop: CASRFRGRGNEQYF. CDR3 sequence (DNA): TGTGCCAGCAGGTTTCGAGGAAGAGGCAACGAGCAGTACTTC.

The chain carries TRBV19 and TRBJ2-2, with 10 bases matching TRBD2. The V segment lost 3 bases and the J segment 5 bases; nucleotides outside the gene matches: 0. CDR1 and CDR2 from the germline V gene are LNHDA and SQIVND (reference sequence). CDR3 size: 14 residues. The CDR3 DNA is TGTGCCAGTAGTATGACTAGCGGGACCGGGGAGCTGTTTTTT. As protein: CASSMTSGTGELFF.

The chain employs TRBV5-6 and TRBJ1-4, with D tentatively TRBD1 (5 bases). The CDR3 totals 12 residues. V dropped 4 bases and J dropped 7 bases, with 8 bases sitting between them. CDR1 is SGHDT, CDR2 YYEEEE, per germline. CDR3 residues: CASSRDSEKLFF. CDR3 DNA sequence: TGTGCCAGCAGCAGGGACTCTGAAAAACTGTTTTTT.

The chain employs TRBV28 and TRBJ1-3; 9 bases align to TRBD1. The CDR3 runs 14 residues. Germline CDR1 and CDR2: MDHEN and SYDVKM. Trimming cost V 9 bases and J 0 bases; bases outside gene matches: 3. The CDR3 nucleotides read TGTGCCAGTGGGGGACAGGGCTCTGGAAACACCATATATTTT. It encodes CASGGQGSGNTIYF.

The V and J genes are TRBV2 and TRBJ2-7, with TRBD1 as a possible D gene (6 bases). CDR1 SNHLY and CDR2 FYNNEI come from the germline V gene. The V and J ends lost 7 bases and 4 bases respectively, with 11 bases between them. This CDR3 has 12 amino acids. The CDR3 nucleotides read TGTGCCAGCACTGCACAGGGTTACGAGCAGTACTTC. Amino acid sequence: CASTAQGYEQYF.

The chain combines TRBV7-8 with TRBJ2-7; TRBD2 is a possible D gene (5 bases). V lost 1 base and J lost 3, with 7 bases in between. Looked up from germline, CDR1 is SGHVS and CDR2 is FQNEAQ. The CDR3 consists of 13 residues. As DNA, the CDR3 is TGTGCCAGCAGCTTAGAGCGGAACTACGAGCAGTACTTC. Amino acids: CASSLERNYEQYF.

CDR3 nucleotides: TGTGCCAGCAGCCATCTGGGGGCTAGCGGGAGTTATTACGAGCAGTACTTC. This translates into CASSHLGASGSYYEQYF. V usage is TRBV14 and J usage is TRBJ2-7; 10 nucleotides align to TRBD2. Germline CDR1 is SGHDN and CDR2 is FVKESK. V lost 3 bases, J lost 4 bases, and 12 bases stayed unmatched. The CDR3 covers 17 residues.

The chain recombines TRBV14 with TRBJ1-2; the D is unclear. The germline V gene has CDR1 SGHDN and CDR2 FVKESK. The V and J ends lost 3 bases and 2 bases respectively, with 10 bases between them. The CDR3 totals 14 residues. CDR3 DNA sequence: TGTGCCAGCAGCCATGATCACGGAAACTATGGCTACACCTTC. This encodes CASSHDHGNYGYTF.

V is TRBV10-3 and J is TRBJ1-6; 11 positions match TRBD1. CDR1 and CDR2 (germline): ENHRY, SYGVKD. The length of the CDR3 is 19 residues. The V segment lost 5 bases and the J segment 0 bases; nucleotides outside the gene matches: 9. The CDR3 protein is CAISQIGTGGSSYNSPLHF. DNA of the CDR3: TGTGCCATCAGTCAGATCGGGACAGGGGGAAGCTCCTATAATTCACCCCTCCACTTT.

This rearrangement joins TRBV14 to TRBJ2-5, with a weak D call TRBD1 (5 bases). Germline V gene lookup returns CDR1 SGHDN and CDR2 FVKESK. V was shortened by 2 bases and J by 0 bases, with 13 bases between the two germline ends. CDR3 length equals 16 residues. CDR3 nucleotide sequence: TGTGCCAGCAGCCAAAAGAGTCAAGGGGACCAAGAGACCCAGTACTTC. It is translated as CASSQKSQGDQETQYF.

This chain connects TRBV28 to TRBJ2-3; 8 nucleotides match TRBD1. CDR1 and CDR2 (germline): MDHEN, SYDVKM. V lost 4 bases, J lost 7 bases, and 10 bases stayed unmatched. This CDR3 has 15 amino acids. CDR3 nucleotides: TGTGCCAGCAGTTCCCAGGGGGCGGAGGATAATACGCAGTATTTT. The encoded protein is CASSSQGAEDNTQYF.

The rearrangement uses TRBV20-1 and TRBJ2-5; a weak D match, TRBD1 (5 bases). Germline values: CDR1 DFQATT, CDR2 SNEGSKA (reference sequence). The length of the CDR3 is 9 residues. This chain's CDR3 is CTGSETQYF. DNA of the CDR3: TGCACAGGGTCGGAGACCCAGTACTTC.

This chain's CDR3 is CATGGDSRPEQYF. In DNA, the CDR3 is TGTGCCACCGGGGGGGATTCGAGGCCTGAGCAGTACTTC. This sequence joins TRBV28 and TRBJ2-7; 8 nucleotides line up with TRBD2. The CDR3 runs 13 residues. The V gene's germline CDR1 is MDHEN and CDR2 SYDVKM. V lost 10 bases, J lost 7 bases, and 12 bases stayed unmatched.

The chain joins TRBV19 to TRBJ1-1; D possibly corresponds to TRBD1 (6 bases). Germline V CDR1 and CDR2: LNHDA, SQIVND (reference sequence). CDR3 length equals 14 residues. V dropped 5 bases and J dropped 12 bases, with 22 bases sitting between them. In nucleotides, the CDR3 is TGTGCCAGTAGTGTAGGACAGAGTGGCCTTGGGTCTTTCTTT. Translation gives CASSVGQSGLGSFF.